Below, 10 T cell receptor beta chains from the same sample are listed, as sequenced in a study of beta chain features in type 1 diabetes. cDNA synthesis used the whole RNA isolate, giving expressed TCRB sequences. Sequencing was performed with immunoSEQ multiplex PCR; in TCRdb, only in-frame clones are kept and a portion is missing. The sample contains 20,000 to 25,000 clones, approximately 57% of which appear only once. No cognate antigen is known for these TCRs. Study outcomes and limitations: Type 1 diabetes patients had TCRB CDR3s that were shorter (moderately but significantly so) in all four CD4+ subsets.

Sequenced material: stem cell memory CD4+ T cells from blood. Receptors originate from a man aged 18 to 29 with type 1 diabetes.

CDR3: CASSWGQGNWGYTF. The CDR3 DNA is TGTGCCAGCAGCTGGGGACAGGGAAATTGGGGCTACACCTTC. This chain joins TRBV28 and TRBJ1-2, with 9 bases matching TRBD1. Germline V CDR1 and CDR2: MDHEN, SYDVKM. The ends lost 6 bases at V and 8 bases at J; junction bases unmatched: 10. The CDR3 has 14 amino acids.

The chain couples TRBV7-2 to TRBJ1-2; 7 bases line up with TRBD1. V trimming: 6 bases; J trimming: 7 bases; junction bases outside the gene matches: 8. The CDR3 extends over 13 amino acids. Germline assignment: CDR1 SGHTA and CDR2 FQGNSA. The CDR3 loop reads CASRPDRDGGYTF. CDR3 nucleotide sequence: TGTGCCAGCAGACCTGACAGGGATGGTGGCTACACCTTC.

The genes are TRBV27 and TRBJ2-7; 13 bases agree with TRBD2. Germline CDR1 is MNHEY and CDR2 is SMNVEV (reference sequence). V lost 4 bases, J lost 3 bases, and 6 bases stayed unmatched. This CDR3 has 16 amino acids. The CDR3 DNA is TGTGCCAGCAGTTCCCTACTAGCGGGAGGGCTCTACGAGCAGTACTTC. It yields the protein CASSSLLAGGLYEQYF.

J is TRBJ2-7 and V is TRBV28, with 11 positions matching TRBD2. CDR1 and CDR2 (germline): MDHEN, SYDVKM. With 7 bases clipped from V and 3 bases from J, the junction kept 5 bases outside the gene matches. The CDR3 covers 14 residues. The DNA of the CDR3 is TGTGCCAGCATAAATAGCGGGGGGGTCTACGAGCAGTACTTC. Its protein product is CASINSGGVYEQYF.

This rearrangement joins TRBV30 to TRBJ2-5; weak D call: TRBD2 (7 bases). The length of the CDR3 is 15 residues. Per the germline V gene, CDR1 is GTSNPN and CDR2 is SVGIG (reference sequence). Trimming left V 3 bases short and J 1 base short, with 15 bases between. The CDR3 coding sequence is TGTGCCTGGAGCAGGGGCGGGGGCCCCCAAGAGACCCAGTACTTC. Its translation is CAWSRGGGPQETQYF.

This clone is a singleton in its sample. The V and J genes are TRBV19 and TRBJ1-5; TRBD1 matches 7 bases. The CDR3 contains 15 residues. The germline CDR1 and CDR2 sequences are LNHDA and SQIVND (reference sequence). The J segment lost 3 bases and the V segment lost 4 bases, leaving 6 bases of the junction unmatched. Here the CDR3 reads CASSKTGSPNQPQHF. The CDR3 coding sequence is TGTGCCAGTAGTAAGACAGGGTCCCCCAATCAGCCCCAGCATTTT.

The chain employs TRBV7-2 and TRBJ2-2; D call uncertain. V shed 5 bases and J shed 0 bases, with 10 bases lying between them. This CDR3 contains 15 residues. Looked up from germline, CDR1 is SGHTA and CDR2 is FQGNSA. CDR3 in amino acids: CASSPELANTGELFF. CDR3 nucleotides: TGTGCCAGCAGCCCAGAGCTAGCGAACACCGGGGAGCTGTTTTTT.

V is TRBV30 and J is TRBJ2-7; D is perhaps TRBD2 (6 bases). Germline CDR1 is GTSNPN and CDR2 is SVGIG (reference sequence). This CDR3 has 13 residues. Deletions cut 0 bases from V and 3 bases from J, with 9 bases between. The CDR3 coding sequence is TGTGCCTGGAGTGTACACGGGGGCTACGAGCAGTACTTC. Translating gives CAWSVHGGYEQYF.

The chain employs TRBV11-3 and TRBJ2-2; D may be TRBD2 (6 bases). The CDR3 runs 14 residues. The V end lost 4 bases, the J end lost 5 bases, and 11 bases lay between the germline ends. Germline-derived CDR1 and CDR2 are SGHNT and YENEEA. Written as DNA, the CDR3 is TGTGCCAGCAGCTCCACGGGAGAAACCGGGGAGCTGTTTTTT. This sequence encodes CASSSTGETGELFF.

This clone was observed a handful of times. This CDR3 is CASNLHGSGEQFF. In DNA form, the CDR3 reads TGTGCCAGCAATTTACATGGGTCCGGGGAGCAGTTCTTC. The chain links TRBV6-5 to TRBJ2-1, with unresolved D. The ends were cut back, 7 bases at V and 10 bases at J, with 17 bases in the middle. The CDR3 covers 13 residues. Germline loops: CDR1 MNHEY, CDR2 SVGAGI.